Listed here are 29 T cell receptor beta chains from one sample, sequenced in a study of regulatory T cells in long-lasting Graves disease. Time point denoted: persistent/refractory GD, antithyroid drugs over 5 years with positive TRAb. PBMC-extracted RNA yielded the TCR library. Combining iRepertoire HTBI primers with Arm-PCR of CDR3 regions, the authors built TCR beta libraries. MiXCR was run by TCRdb on the multiplex PCR reads, yielding one entry per CDR3 protein. The data contain hundreds of thousands of distinct CDR3 sequences, roughly 21% of them singletons. The sequences come from peripheral blood mononuclear cells (PBMCs), collected when the disease was refractory, from a patient treated with antithyroid drugs. The receptor set was obtained from a female donor with Graves disease.

The table lists this clonotype with a few counts. At one of its ends the junction is not consistent with the germline gene, which may arise from a read error. The chain carries TRBV28 and TRBJ1-1, with D maybe TRBD1 (5 bases). CDR3 length: 15 amino acids. Germline loops: CDR1 MDHEN, CDR2 SYDVKM. In DNA form, the CDR3 reads TGTGCCAGCAGTTTTGGGGGGTCAGTGAACACTGAAGCTTTTTTT. This gives the protein CASSFGGSVNTEAFF.

This clonotype was recorded at least ten times. The chain combines TRBV20-1 with TRBJ1-5; the D gene is possibly TRBD1 (5 bases). Trimming took off 7 bases at V and 0 bases at J, with 7 bases between the two ends. CDR3 length: 12 amino acids. From germline, CDR1 is DFQATT and CDR2 SNEGSKA (reference sequence). The CDR3 coding sequence is TGCAGTGGAGGGGTTAGCAATCAGCCCCAGCATTTT. Amino acids: CSGGVSNQPQHF.

The chain carries TRBV27 and TRBJ2-7, with 9 bases matching TRBD1. The V gene's germline CDR1 is MNHEY and CDR2 SMNVEV (reference sequence). The V and J ends lost 5 bases and 3 bases, in that order; junction bases with no gene match: 5. The CDR3 sequence is 14 residues long. The CDR3 spells CASSRPGQGYEQYF. The CDR3 DNA sequence: TGTGCCAGCAGTCGACCGGGACAGGGCTACGAGCAGTACTTC.

This chain connects TRBV5-1 to TRBJ2-5; D is ambiguous. Trimming stripped 2 bases from V and 7 bases from J, with 9 bases between. Germline V CDR1 and CDR2: SGHRS, YFSETQ. The CDR3 runs 12 residues. CDR3 protein: CASSFPPGTQYF. The CDR3 nucleotides are TGCGCCAGCAGCTTTCCTCCTGGGACCCAGTACTTC.

This clonotype was observed many times. This rearrangement joins TRBV10-3 to TRBJ1-1, with a possible D match to TRBD1 (5 bases). V dropped 6 bases and J dropped 1 base, with 9 bases sitting between them. CDR1 is ENHRY and CDR2 is SYGVKD in the germline V gene. The length of the CDR3 is 13 residues. CDR3 sequence reads: CAISRTGNTEAFF. DNA for the CDR3: TGTGCCATCAGCCGTACAGGGAACACTGAAGCTTTCTTT.

V gene TRBV5-1 combines with J gene TRBJ2-3; 8 bases fit TRBD1. Looked up from germline, CDR1 is SGHRS and CDR2 is YFSETQ. After removal of 3 bases from V and 5 bases from J, the junction contained 11 bases not matched to a gene. This CDR3 has 16 residues. DNA of the CDR3: TGCGCCAGCAGCTCGCTAGACAGGGGAGGAGGAGATACGCAGTATTTT. Its protein product is CASSSLDRGGGDTQYF.

Notes on this clonotype: Possible read error: a much larger clone is one base away. The genes are TRBV6-2 or TRBV6-3 and TRBJ1-5; perhaps TRBD1 as D (6 bases). The V end was cut by 5 bases, the J end by 9 bases, with 17 bases between. CDR1 MNHEY and CDR2 SVGEGT come from the germline V gene. CDR3 length: 14 amino acids. CDR3 nucleotide sequence: TGTGCCAGCAGTGAAGTGGGGGCTTCTCGGCCCCAGCATTTT. Protein sequence: CASSEVGASRPQHF.

This clonotype was seen at least ten times. This chain uses TRBV12-3 or TRBV12-4 with TRBJ1-2; tentatively, D is TRBD1 (5 bases). This CDR3 comprises 13 residues. V was shortened by 3 bases and J by 2 bases, with 7 bases between the two germline ends. The CDR3 here is CASSFDSNYGYTF. Written as DNA, the CDR3 is TGTGCCAGCAGTTTCGACAGCAACTATGGCTACACCTTC.

This clonotype has at least ten counts. The genes are TRBV27 and TRBJ2-2; 9 positions agree with TRBD1. CDR1 and CDR2 from the germline V gene are MNHEY and SMNVEV (reference sequence). The J segment lost 3 bases and the V segment lost 8 bases, leaving 4 bases of the junction unmatched. CDR3 length: 14 amino acids. Written as DNA, the CDR3 is TGTGCCAGCCAGGGACAGGGTGACACCGGGGAGCTGTTTTTT. Amino acids: CASQGQGDTGELFF.

The chain recombines TRBV7-2 with TRBJ2-5; 9 positions agree with TRBD2. This CDR3 has 16 residues. The V gene end was trimmed by 0 bases and the J gene end by 2 bases; junction bases not matched to a gene: 4. Germline values: CDR1 SGHTA, CDR2 FQGNSA. The CDR3 DNA follows: TGTGCCAGCAGCTTAGCAACTAGCGGGCCGCAAGAGACCCAGTACTTC. Its protein is CASSLATSGPQETQYF.

The chain joins TRBV4-1 to TRBJ2-7; either TRBD1 or TRBD2 may fit D (5 bases each). The CDR3 is made up of 14 amino acids. In germline, CDR1 is MGHRA, CDR2 YSYEKL. Trimming pared 1 base from V and 7 bases from J, leaving 14 bases between. The DNA for the CDR3 is TGCGCCAGCAGCCAAGGGGACCTGTATAAGGAGCAGTACTTC. Encoded protein: CASSQGDLYKEQYF.

This sequence joins TRBV19 and TRBJ1-5; TRBD1 is a possible D gene (5 bases). In germline, CDR1 is LNHDA, CDR2 SQIVND (reference sequence). This CDR3 is built from 15 residues. Deletions cut 5 bases from V and 5 bases from J, with 16 bases between. The CDR3 protein is CASSLRGGGDQPQHF. The CDR3 region has the DNA TGTGCCAGTAGTCTACGGGGGGGTGGGGATCAGCCCCAGCATTTT. The entire variable domain, with the rest obtained from reference TRBV19 and TRBJ1-5, is as follows: DGGITQSPKYLFRKEGQNVTLSCEQNLNHDAMYWYRQDPGQGLRLIYYSQIVNDFQKGDIAEGYSVSREKKESFPLTVTSAQKNPTAFYLCASSLRGGGDQPQHFGDGTRLSIL.

Concerning this clonotype: A much larger clone differs from this one at a single base, so this may be a read error. The V gene is TRBV6-5, the J gene TRBJ2-5; 7 bases line up with TRBD1. Germline lookup yields CDR1 MNHEY and CDR2 SVGAGI. This CDR3 region has 13 residues. The CDR3 here is CASSYRGRETQCF. The CDR3 DNA follows: TGTGCCAGCAGTTACAGGGGGCGAGAGACCCAGTGCTTC.

There are many counts of this clonotype. This CDR3 reads CATTKTGIGTEAFF. CDR3 nucleotides: TGTGCCACGACCAAGACAGGGATTGGCACTGAAGCTTTCTTT. The chain employs TRBV15 and TRBJ1-1; TRBD1 aligns across 7 bases. Germline CDR1 LNHNV, CDR2 YYDKDF (reference sequence). The CDR3 is 14 amino acids. The V and J ends lost 9 bases and 4 bases, in that order; junction bases with no gene match: 11.

This clonotype was detected a few times. The chain joins TRBV18 to TRBJ2-4; a weak D match, TRBD2 (5 bases). CDR1 and CDR2 from the germline V gene are KGHSH and LQKENI. Trimming cost V 0 bases and J 8 bases, with 11 bases left between them. The CDR3 length is 14 residues. CDR3 sequence: CASSPPRDGDIQYF. In DNA, the CDR3 is TGTGCCAGCTCACCACCGAGGGATGGAGACATTCAGTACTTC.

This clonotype was seen many times. This sequence joins TRBV2 and TRBJ1-2, with TRBD1 identical over 7 bases. The trim removed 5 bases at V and 8 bases at J, leaving 11 bases unmatched. This CDR3 has 14 amino acids. Germline V gives CDR1 SNHLY, CDR2 FYNNEI. The CDR3 sequence is CASSIRTGAKGYTF. As DNA, the CDR3 is TGTGCCAGCAGTATTCGGACAGGCGCCAAAGGCTACACCTTC.

The chain recombines TRBV20-1 with TRBJ2-2, with 9 bases fitting TRBD1. Trimming removed 0 bases from V and 6 bases from J; junction bases left unmatched: 8. The CDR3 totals 16 residues. The germline CDR1 and CDR2 sequences are DFQATT and SNEGSKA (reference sequence). CDR3 in DNA: TGCAGTGCTAGAGATGCTGGACAGGGGAATTCCGGGGAGCTGTTTTTT. Translating gives CSARDAGQGNSGELFF.

This clonotype was observed many times. Compared with germline, one end of the junction differs, possibly owing to a read error. The chain employs TRBV20-1 and TRBJ1-4; D remains unclear. Germline CDR1 DFQATT, CDR2 SNEGSKA (reference sequence). This CDR3 comprises 16 residues. DNA for the CDR3: TGCAGTGCCAGAGGTGCAGACACTTCAACTAATGAAAAACTGTTTTTT. It codes for CSARGADTSTNEKLFF.

The J gene is TRBJ2-7, the V gene TRBV19; perhaps TRBD1 as D (5 bases). The CDR3 sequence is 18 residues long. V lost 1 base, J lost 0 bases, and 19 bases lay in between. The germline gives CDR1 LNHDA, CDR2 SQIVND (reference sequence). The CDR3 protein is CASSIVFGRADRSYEQYF. The CDR3 nucleotides read TGTGCCAGTAGTATAGTTTTTGGCAGGGCGGATCGCTCCTACGAGCAGTACTTC.

A few counts support this clonotype. The chain is built from TRBV13 and TRBJ2-7; D not certain. Deletions cut 2 bases from V and 2 bases from J, with 10 bases between. Germline-derived CDR1 and CDR2 are PRHDT and FYEKMQ (reference sequence). The CDR3 runs 14 residues. CDR3 residues: CASSLRASPYEQYF. For the CDR3, the DNA is TGTGCCAGCAGCTTAAGGGCTAGTCCCTACGAGCAGTACTTC.

This clonotype was picked up many times. Written as DNA, the CDR3 is TGTGCCAGCGGGACAGCCTTTTACGAGCAGTACTTC. Protein product: CASGTAFYEQYF. The chain recombines TRBV28 with TRBJ2-7; 7 bases match TRBD1. The V segment lost 8 bases and the J segment 4 bases; nucleotides outside the gene matches: 5. CDR3 length equals 12 residues. The germline V gene has CDR1 MDHEN and CDR2 SYDVKM.

The chain employs TRBV14 and TRBJ2-7; D possibly corresponds to TRBD2 (6 bases). Germline loops: CDR1 SGHDN, CDR2 FVKESK. V was cut by 4 bases and J by 5 bases, with 15 bases left in between. This CDR3 spans 14 amino acids. The CDR3 protein is CASSPRRGGDEQYF. The DNA of the CDR3 is TGTGCCAGCAGCCCCCGGAGGGGAGGCGACGAGCAGTACTTC.

The chain links TRBV5-1 to TRBJ1-2; D might be TRBD1 (5 bases). The CDR3 spans 12 residues. CDR1 and CDR2 (germline): SGHRS, YFSETQ. Deletions cut 4 bases from V and 6 bases from J, with 10 bases between. CDR3 protein: CASSGTWDGYTF. The DNA of the CDR3 is TGCGCCAGCAGCGGGACCTGGGATGGCTACACCTTC.

The rearrangement uses TRBV9 and TRBJ2-7; 8 positions match TRBD1. Trimming took 0 bases from V and 5 from J; bases not matched to a gene: 4. Germline-derived CDR1 and CDR2 are SGDLS and YYNGEE. The CDR3 consists of 14 residues. Here the CDR3 reads CASSVGQGADEQYF. CDR3 in DNA: TGTGCCAGCAGCGTAGGTCAGGGGGCCGACGAGCAGTACTTC.

This clonotype was recorded many times. The genes are TRBV28 and TRBJ2-7; 7 bases align to TRBD1. Germline V CDR1 and CDR2: MDHEN, SYDVKM. J gave up 3 bases and V 4 bases, and 3 bases lay outside the gene matches. The CDR3 consists of 13 residues. CDR3 bases: TGTGCCAGCAGTTCGGGACAGAACTACGAGCAGTACTTC. This translates into CASSSGQNYEQYF.

The table lists this clonotype with many counts. This chain uses TRBV20-1 with TRBJ1-2; D gene ambiguous. The length of the CDR3 is 13 residues. Per germline, CDR1 DFQATT and CDR2 SNEGSKA (reference sequence). Trimming shortened V by 3 bases and J by 3 bases, and 11 bases separated the two germline ends. The CDR3 nucleotides read TGCAGTGCTAGCCGTTTTCGGGACTATGGCTACACCTTC. It translates to CSASRFRDYGYTF.

In regard to this clonotype: Being one base from a much bigger clone, this may be a read error. This chain connects TRBV6-2 or TRBV6-3 to TRBJ2-5; D gene uncertain. This CDR3 has 14 amino acids. CDR1 is MNHEY and CDR2 is SVGEGT in the germline V gene. CDR3: CASSYRKTQEAQYF. CDR3 coding DNA: TGTGCCAGCAGTTATCGGAAGACCCAAGAGGCCCAGTACTTC.

In this sample, this clonotype turned up many times. CDR3 sequence: CASSLAVWNYGYTF. CDR3 nucleotides: TGTGCCAGCAGCTTAGCAGTCTGGAACTATGGCTACACCTTC. This chain uses TRBV7-8 with TRBJ1-2; D is unclear. CDR1 and CDR2 from the germline V gene are SGHVS and FQNEAQ. Trimming cost V 0 bases and J 2 bases, with 7 bases left between them. CDR3 length: 14 amino acids. The full variable domain, completed using reference TRBV7-8 and TRBJ1-2, is GAGVSQSPRYKVAKRGQDVALRCDPISGHVSLFWYQQALGQGPEFLTYFQNEAQLDKSGLPSDRFFAERPEGSVSTLKIQRTQQEDSAVYLCASSLAVWNYGYTFGSGTRLTVV.

Notes on this clonotype: One end of the junction is discordant with germline, which a read error may explain. The rearrangement joins TRBV30 to TRBJ1-2; D gene uncertain. CDR3 length: 13 residues. Germline assignment: CDR1 GTSNPN and CDR2 SVGIG (reference sequence). The CDR3 loop is CAWSVLRAYGHTF. The CDR3 coding sequence is TGTGCCTGGAGTGTACTGAGGGCCTATGGCCACACCTTC.